This is a list of T cell receptor beta chains from one sample in a study of human T cells and chemical hapten exposure. TCRdb reprocessed the RACE reads with MiXCR, giving one entry per CDR3 protein. The profile shows fewer than 50,000 distinct CDR3 sequences, less than 9% of them singletons. Material: whole blood, obtained in connection with sensitization to the hapten diphenylcyclopropenone (DPC). Receptors were obtained from a woman aged 45-65 years with alopecia areata. Some clones in this sample may be carry-over from other donors' samples. Each CDR3 is given with its conserved first and last residue. D genes are given only for firm matches. Size values are once, few and many counts, or a class for expanded clones, and some rows have none.

D	V	J	size	CDR3	DNA
TRBD2	TRBV10-2	TRBJ2-3	.	CASSDPGGNSGSRDTQYF	TGCGCCAGCAGTGACCCGGGAGGTAATAGCGGGAGTAGAGATACGCAGTATTTT
TRBD1	TRBV5-1	TRBJ2-3	many	CASRTGQAGDTQYF	TGCGCCAGCAGGACGGGACAGGCGGGAGATACGCAGTATTTT
.	TRBV7-9	TRBJ1-5	many	CASSLGRAGNQPQHF	TGTGCCAGCAGCTTAGGGAGGGCCGGCAATCAGCCCCAGCATTTT
.	TRBV2	TRBJ2-6	few	CASIYGILAARGSGANVLTF	TGTGCCAGCATATACGGCATATTAGCTGCTCGTGGCTCTGGGGCCAACGTCCTGACTTTC
.	TRBV3-1	TRBJ2-4	many	CASSLQSFANIQYF	TGTGCCAGCAGCCTTCAGTCGTTTGCGAACATTCAGTACTTC
.	TRBV7-9	TRBJ2-3	.	CASSLNPGQRGDTQYF	TGTGCCAGCAGCTTAAACCCGGGCCAAAGAGGAGATACGCAGTATTTT
.	TRBV7-8	TRBJ2-1	many	CASTRRREDNEQFF	TGTGCCAGCACCCGAAGGAGAGAGGACAATGAGCAGTTCTTC
TRBD1	TRBV11-2	TRBJ2-7	.	CASSLVQDRAEQYF	TGTGCCAGCAGCTTAGTTCAGGACAGGGCCGAGCAGTACTTC
.	TRBV3-1	TRBJ2-7	many	CASSQESLGVYEQYF	TGTGCCAGCAGCCAAGAGAGTCTAGGGGTCTACGAGCAGTACTTC
.	TRBV11-2	TRBJ1-1	many	CASSLPAPSRGNTEAFF	TGTGCCAGCAGCTTACCTGCTCCGTCTCGTGGGAACACTGAAGCTTTCTTT
.	TRBV12-3/TRBV12-4	TRBJ2-5	.	CASRRDTQETQYF	TGTGCCAGCAGGCGAGACACCCAAGAGACCCAGTACTTC
.	TRBV3-1	TRBJ2-5	many	CASSQGWGPQETQYF	TGTGCCAGCAGCCAAGGATGGGGCCCTCAAGAGACCCAGTACTTC
TRBD1	TRBV7-9	TRBJ1-5	many	CASSLAQGGNQPQHF	TGTGCCAGCAGCTTAGCTCAGGGGGGCAATCAGCCCCAGCATTTT
.	TRBV29-1	TRBJ2-7	.	CSASGARLSYEQYF	TGCAGCGCATCTGGGGCGAGGTTAAGCTACGAGCAGTACTTC
.	TRBV11-2	TRBJ2-7	few	CASSRWGDEQYF	TGTGCCAGCAGCCGATGGGGGGACGAGCAGTACTTC
TRBD1	TRBV29-1	TRBJ2-7	many	CAMGTGTYEQYF	TGCGCGATGGGGACAGGGACCTACGAGCAGTACTTC